A selection of T cell receptor beta chains follows, all from one sample in a study of identical twins. MiXCR was run by TCRdb on the 5' RACE reads, yielding one entry per CDR3 protein. Of about 530,000 distinct CDR3 sequences in the sample, more than 20% were seen once. This same sample was also taken into another study, of yellow fever vaccine responses in identical twins.

Sequenced: CD4+ T cells sorted from blood. The receptor set was obtained from a woman between 18 and 29 years old in good health. Each CDR3 is given with its conserved first and last residue. The D gene is left open where the match is weak. Not all rows give a size; the values are once, few, many and, for expanded clones, a class.

V gene	D gene	clone size	J gene	CDR3 protein	CDR3 DNA
TRBV9	-	few	TRBJ2-1	CASSPDPRRGNEQFF	TGTGCCAGCAGCCCGGACCCAAGACGGGGTAATGAGCAGTTCTTC
TRBV20-1	-	-	TRBJ2-2	CSARGKRAGELFF	TGCAGTGCTAGAGGGAAAAGGGCCGGGGAGCTGTTTTTT
TRBV6-1	-	-	TRBJ1-4	CASRLESWTEKLFF	TGTGCCAGCAGGCTAGAGAGTTGGACCGAAAAACTGTTTTTT
TRBV29-1	TRBD2	-	TRBJ2-3	CSVEKRETDTQYF	TGCAGCGTTGAGAAGCGGGAGACAGATACGCAGTATTTT
TRBV6-1	TRBD1	-	TRBJ2-3	CASSEFGTGTDTQYF	TGTGCCAGCAGTGAATTTGGGACAGGGACAGATACGCAGTATTTT
TRBV11-2	-	few	TRBJ2-1	CASSLVGDRGGHNEQFF	TGTGCCAGCAGCTTAGTGGGGGATAGGGGGGGACACAATGAGCAGTTCTTC
TRBV2	TRBD1	-	TRBJ2-7	CASSARTGGEQYF	TGTGCCAGCAGTGCCCGGACAGGGGGCGAGCAGTACTTC
TRBV7-2	-	few	TRBJ2-5	CASSLRIPETQYF	TGTGCCAGCAGCTTACGGATCCCAGAGACCCAGTACTTC
TRBV25-1	TRBD2	-	TRBJ2-5	CATGLAGARETQYF	TGTGCCACGGGACTAGCGGGAGCGCGGGAGACCCAGTACTTC
TRBV5-1	-	-	TRBJ2-1	CASSLGSGGVYNEQFF	TGCGCCAGCAGCCTGGGCTCAGGGGGGGTATACAATGAGCAGTTCTTC
TRBV20-1	TRBD2	few	TRBJ2-1	CSAATSPGEQFF	TGCAGTGCTGCGACTAGCCCGGGCGAGCAGTTCTTC
TRBV5-5	TRBD2	few	TRBJ2-1	CASSLGAGGDEQFF	TGTGCCAGCAGCTTGGGTGCGGGGGGCGATGAGCAGTTCTTC
TRBV6-1	TRBD1	-	TRBJ2-2	CASRQGEGTGELFF	TGTGCCAGCAGGCAGGGGGAAGGCACCGGGGAGCTGTTTTTT
TRBV7-3	TRBD2	-	TRBJ2-2	CASSSQSGRASTGELVF	TGTGCCAGCAGCTCTCAAAGCGGGAGGGCCAGTACCGGGGAGCTGGTTTTT
TRBV11-2	-	few	TRBJ2-5	CASSSTAAETQYF	TGTGCCAGCAGCTCCACCGCCGCGGAGACCCAGTACTTC
TRBV9	-	-	TRBJ2-2	CASSFQNLASGELFF	TGTGCCAGCAGCTTCCAAAACTTAGCTAGCGGGGAGCTGTTTTTT
TRBV4-1	-	-	TRBJ2-1	CASSQVDQAGNEQFF	TGCGCCAGCAGCCAAGTGGACCAAGCGGGCAATGAGCAGTTCTTC
TRBV12-3/TRBV12-4	-	-	TRBJ1-5	CASSLGGHSVNQPQHF	TGTGCCAGCAGTTTAGGGGGACATTCGGTCAATCAGCCCCAGCATTTT
TRBV5-1	-	few	TRBJ2-2	CASSLGGPGTGELFF	TGCGCCAGCAGCTTGGGTGGGCCGGGCACCGGGGAGCTGTTTTTT
TRBV19	-	few	TRBJ1-1	CASSILRGDTEAFF	TGTGCCAGTAGTATACTTCGGGGGGACACTGAAGCTTTCTTT
TRBV20-1	-	-	TRBJ2-7	CSAPGLTTYEQYF	TGCAGTGCTCCCGGACTAACTACCTACGAGCAGTACTTC
TRBV5-1	TRBD1	few	TRBJ2-7	CASSTRDRDSYEQYF	TGCGCCAGCAGCACGCGGGACAGGGATTCCTACGAGCAGTACTTC
TRBV11-1	TRBD1	-	TRBJ1-1	CASSLTSGTGGLGTEAFF	TGTGCCAGCAGCCTAACTTCTGGGACAGGGGGCCTGGGGACTGAAGCTTTCTTT
TRBV10-3	TRBD2	-	TRBJ2-1	CAISGPGTSFPEQFF	TGTGCCATCAGTGGTCCCGGGACTAGTTTCCCTGAGCAGTTCTTC
TRBV3-1	TRBD1	few	TRBJ2-4	CASSPRQGAPLLNIQYF	TGTGCCAGCAGCCCCAGACAGGGGGCCCCCTTATTAAACATTCAGTACTTC
TRBV5-1	TRBD1	few	TRBJ2-7	CASSPGTGSWEQYF	TGCGCCAGCAGCCCCGGGACAGGGTCATGGGAGCAGTACTTC
TRBV13	TRBD2	few	TRBJ2-3	CATSRGGKRDTQYF	TGTGCCACCTCTCGGGGGGGGAAGAGGGATACGCAGTATTTT
TRBV25-1	TRBD1	-	TRBJ1-1	CASSEQGAGNTEAFF	TGTGCCAGCAGTGAACAGGGGGCAGGGAACACTGAAGCTTTCTTT
TRBV24-1	-	few	TRBJ1-4	CATSGGVNEKLFF	TGTGCCACCAGTGGAGGAGTTAATGAAAAACTGTTTTTT
TRBV20-1	TRBD2	few	TRBJ2-7	CSVPRTSDFYEQYF	TGCAGTGTCCCTAGGACTAGTGATTTCTACGAGCAGTACTTC
TRBV3-1	-	few	TRBJ2-5	CAIKNFQDGTQYF	TGTGCCATTAAGAACTTCCAGGATGGGACCCAGTACTTC
TRBV20-1	-	few	TRBJ2-1	CSAMNSNARFF	TGCAGTGCTATGAACTCCAACGCCCGGTTCTTC
TRBV6-2/TRBV6-3	-	few	TRBJ2-1	CASSYGHSRGNEQFF	TGTGCCAGCAGTTACGGCCACTCCCGAGGGAATGAGCAGTTCTTC
TRBV6-5	-	-	TRBJ1-4	CASSYRPNGEKLFF	TGTGCCAGCAGTTACCGGCCTAACGGGGAAAAACTGTTTTTT
TRBV10-1	-	few	TRBJ2-1	CASSESLAARYNEQFF	TGCGCCAGCAGTGAGTCTCTAGCAGCTAGATACAATGAGCAGTTCTTC
TRBV7-6	-	few	TRBJ2-7	CASSLDGASSYEQYF	TGTGCCAGCAGCTTAGATGGGGCGAGCTCCTACGAGCAGTACTTC
TRBV18	-	-	TRBJ2-1	CASSPVSPRGIAGHNEQFF	TGTGCCAGCTCACCAGTTAGTCCCAGGGGGATAGCGGGTCACAATGAGCAGTTCTTC
TRBV5-1	TRBD1	few	TRBJ1-1	CASSSGADRGKAFF	TGCGCCAGCAGCTCGGGGGCCGACAGGGGGAAAGCTTTCTTT
TRBV20-1	-	-	TRBJ1-1	CSARGSPQTEAFF	TGCAGTGCTAGAGGGTCCCCCCAGACTGAAGCTTTCTTT
TRBV7-8	-	few	TRBJ2-7	CASSFGRAYEQYF	TGTGCCAGCAGCTTCGGACGGGCCTACGAGCAGTACTTC
TRBV5-1	TRBD1	-	TRBJ1-1	CASRWTGSDEAFF	TGCGCCAGCAGGTGGACAGGGTCTGATGAAGCTTTCTTT
TRBV12-3/TRBV12-4	TRBD2	-	TRBJ2-1	CASSSAGAAEQFF	TGTGCCAGCAGTTCAGCGGGGGCGGCAGAGCAGTTCTTC
TRBV15	TRBD2	few	TRBJ2-1	CATSRDRLAGGYNEQFF	TGTGCCACCAGCAGAGATCGTCTGGCGGGAGGGTACAATGAGCAGTTCTTC
TRBV4-1	-	few	TRBJ2-2	CASSQDAGIPNTGELFF	TGCGCCAGCAGCCAAGACGCAGGCATCCCCAACACCGGGGAGCTGTTTTTT
TRBV29-1	TRBD2	few	TRBJ2-1	CSVALGLAGQNEQFF	TGCAGCGTTGCCCTCGGACTAGCGGGACAAAATGAGCAGTTCTTC
TRBV5-1	-	few	TRBJ2-7	CASSSRGGGMFYEQYF	TGCGCCAGCAGCTCCCGGGGCGGGGGCATGTTTTACGAGCAGTACTTC
TRBV29-1	TRBD2	-	TRBJ2-7	CSAGTTYEQYF	TGCAGCGCAGGGACTACCTACGAGCAGTACTTC
TRBV5-1	-	-	TRBJ1-6	CASSSLQGNNSPLHF	TGCGCCAGCAGCTCGCTACAGGGTAACAACTCACCCCTCCACTTT
TRBV18	TRBD1	-	TRBJ2-3	CASSPNTGGTDTQYF	TGTGCCAGCTCACCAAATACAGGGGGCACAGATACGCAGTATTTT
TRBV29-1	-	-	TRBJ2-3	CSVNGAGTSTDTQYF	TGCAGCGTTAATGGAGCCGGGACTAGCACAGATACGCAGTATTTT
TRBV24-1	TRBD1	-	TRBJ2-5	CATSDFQGAETQYF	TGTGCCACCAGTGATTTTCAGGGGGCCGAGACCCAGTACTTC